These T cell receptor beta chains were read from a single sample in a study of cytomegalovirus exposure and HLA in healthy donors. Method: immunoSEQ multiplex PCR; TCRdb's copy keeps in-frame clones and lacks some. The table includes roughly 100,000 clones, roughly 13% detected once. The material sequenced was PBMCs. The receptors shown here come from a man aged 35 to 55 in good health and CMV-seropositive. Each CDR3 is given with its conserved first and last residue. The D gene is left open where the match is weak. Expanded clones get a size class; other rows say once, few or many, or leave the size out.

V: TRBV6-5
length: 15
size: few
J: TRBJ2-7
D: NA
CDR3: CASSPEYGQKIAQHF
DNA: TGTGCCAGCAGTCCCGAATATGGACAAAAGATCGCGCAGCACTTC

V: TRBV5-1
length: 13
size: NA
J: TRBJ1-2
D: TRBD1
CDR3: CASSSGQGEGYTF
DNA: TGCGCCAGCAGCTCGGGACAGGGTGAAGGCTACACCTTC

V: TRBV29-1
length: 14
size: few
J: TRBJ2-1
D: TRBD2
CDR3: CSGGGTSGNNEQFF
DNA: TGCAGCGGTGGGGGGACTAGCGGGAACAATGAGCAGTTCTTC

V: TRBV9
length: 17
size: NA
J: TRBJ2-1
D: TRBD2
CDR3: CASSVGAAGGPYNEQFF
DNA: TGTGCCAGCAGCGTAGGGGCGGCGGGAGGACCCTACAATGAGCAGTTCTTC

V: TRBV7-9
length: 17
size: NA
J: TRBJ1-2
D: TRBD1
CDR3: CASSPSGTGFIGYGYTF
DNA: TGTGCCAGCAGCCCGTCCGGGACAGGGTTTATAGGATATGGCTACACCTTC

V: TRBV11-2
length: 11
size: few
J: TRBJ2-3
D: TRBD2
CDR3: CASRAGNTQYF
DNA: TGTGCCAGCCGAGCGGGGAATACGCAGTATTTT

V: TRBV15
length: 17
size: NA
J: TRBJ2-3
D: TRBD2
CDR3: CATSSRGWGRATDTQYF
DNA: TGTGCCACCAGCAGTCGAGGATGGGGGAGGGCCACAGATACGCAGTATTTT

V: TRBV2
length: 14
size: NA
J: TRBJ1-4
D: NA
CDR3: CASSDREKGEKLFF
DNA: TGTGCCAGCAGTGATAGGGAGAAAGGGGAAAAACTGTTTTTT

V: TRBV15
length: 16
size: NA
J: TRBJ2-1
D: TRBD2
CDR3: CATSRPGAGGQGEQFF
DNA: TGTGCCACCAGCAGGCCAGGAGCGGGGGGGCAAGGTGAGCAGTTCTTC

V: TRBV6-6
length: 11
size: few
J: TRBJ2-5
D: NA
CDR3: CASSTQETQYF
DNA: TGTGCCAGCAGTACACAAGAGACCCAGTACTTC

V: TRBV19
length: 19
size: NA
J: TRBJ2-1
D: TRBD1
CDR3: CASSIFGQGSRGSYNEQFF
DNA: TGTGCCAGTAGTATATTTGGACAGGGGTCCCGAGGCTCCTACAATGAGCAGTTCTTC

V: TRBV6-1
length: 13
size: few
J: TRBJ2-5
D: NA
CDR3: CASFRTEEETQYF
DNA: TGTGCCAGCTTTCGGACAGAGGAGGAGACCCAGTACTTC

V: TRBV29-1
length: 14
size: NA
J: TRBJ2-1
D: NA
CDR3: CSVVSGRRNNEQFF
DNA: TGCAGCGTTGTGTCAGGGAGGCGAAACAATGAGCAGTTCTTC

V: TRBV25-1
length: 15
size: few
J: TRBJ2-1
D: TRBD2
CDR3: CASRTAGGPYNEQFF
DNA: TGTGCCAGCAGAACAGCGGGAGGCCCCTACAATGAGCAGTTCTTC

V: TRBV7-2
length: 16
size: NA
J: TRBJ2-3
D: TRBD2
CDR3: CASSHPAGGPPDTQYF
DNA: TGTGCCAGCAGCCACCCAGCGGGAGGGCCCCCAGATACGCAGTATTTT

V: TRBV5-6
length: 15
size: NA
J: TRBJ2-1
D: NA
CDR3: CASSLAGSSYNEQFF
DNA: TGTGCCAGCAGCTTGGCCGGGAGCTCCTACAATGAGCAGTTCTTC

V: TRBV12-5
length: 16
size: NA
J: TRBJ2-1
D: TRBD2
CDR3: CASGRMAGLAYNEQFF
DNA: TGTGCTAGTGGCCGGATGGCGGGACTAGCTTACAATGAGCAGTTCTTC

V: TRBV27
length: 13
size: few
J: TRBJ2-4
D: NA
CDR3: CASRLSGENIQYF
DNA: TGTGCCAGCAGGCTCTCCGGTGAAAACATTCAGTACTTC

V: TRBV7-8
length: 12
size: few
J: TRBJ2-7
D: NA
CDR3: CASSRDSGEQYF
DNA: TGTGCCAGCAGCCGGGACTCTGGAGAGCAGTACTTC

V: TRBV18
length: 14
size: NA
J: TRBJ1-2
D: NA
CDR3: CASSPTQTNYGYTF
DNA: TGTGCCAGCTCACCTACGCAGACAAACTATGGCTACACCTTC

V: TRBV19
length: 14
size: NA
J: TRBJ2-1
D: TRBD2
CDR3: CASSIVGRAGEQFF
DNA: TGTGCCAGTAGTATTGTCGGGAGGGCGGGTGAGCAGTTCTTC

V: TRBV5-4
length: 15
size: few
J: TRBJ2-6
D: NA
CDR3: CASSSQGSGANVLTF
DNA: TGTGCCAGCAGTTCACAGGGCTCTGGGGCCAACGTCCTGACTTTC

V: TRBV4-2
length: 13
size: few
J: TRBJ2-3
D: NA
CDR3: CASSLTSTDTQYF
DNA: TGTGCCAGCAGCCTAACTAGCACAGATACGCAGTATTTT

V: TRBV7-2
length: 15
size: few
J: TRBJ1-5
D: NA
CDR3: CASSFDGGRNQPQHF
DNA: TGTGCCAGCAGCTTCGACGGAGGTCGGAATCAGCCCCAGCATTTT

V: TRBV19
length: 13
size: few
J: TRBJ1-3
D: NA
CDR3: CASSGPTGNTIYF
DNA: TGTGCCAGTTCAGGTCCAACTGGAAACACCATATATTTT

V: TRBV13
length: 12
size: NA
J: TRBJ2-7
D: NA
CDR3: CASSLGRNSACF
DNA: TGTGCCAGCAGCTTAGGCCGAAACAGTGCCTGCTTC

V: TRBV5-1
length: 17
size: few
J: TRBJ2-4
D: TRBD1
CDR3: CASSSDTGAIQPNIQYF
DNA: TGCGCCAGCAGCAGCGACACAGGGGCCATTCAACCGAACATTCAGTACTTC

V: TRBV7-9
length: 16
size: NA
J: TRBJ1-4
D: TRBD1
CDR3: CASSLRRDRAGEKLFF
DNA: TGTGCCAGCAGCTTACGTCGGGACAGGGCAGGTGAAAAACTGTTTTTT

V: TRBV5-1
length: 17
size: few
J: TRBJ2-7
D: TRBD2
CDR3: CASSHRGSGRGAYEQYF
DNA: TGCGCCAGCAGCCATCGGGGGAGCGGGAGAGGTGCCTACGAGCAGTACTTC

V: TRBV2
length: 16
size: NA
J: TRBJ2-2
D: TRBD2
CDR3: CASSGDGRASVGELFF
DNA: TGTGCCAGCAGTGGCGACGGGAGGGCCTCGGTCGGGGAGCTGTTTTTT

V: TRBV12-5
length: 15
size: NA
J: TRBJ2-1
D: TRBD2
CDR3: CASGFAGVGRLEQFF
DNA: TGTGCTAGTGGTTTTGCGGGAGTGGGTCGGCTTGAGCAGTTCTTC

V: TRBV25-1
length: 15
size: few
J: TRBJ2-7
D: TRBD2
CDR3: CASSGGGGRSYEQYF
DNA: TGTGCCAGCAGTGGGGGCGGCGGGAGATCCTACGAGCAGTACTTC

V: TRBV15
length: 15
size: NA
J: TRBJ2-2
D: NA
CDR3: CATSRVTTETGELFF
DNA: TGTGCCACCAGCAGAGTGACGACAGAGACCGGGGAGCTGTTTTTT

V: TRBV19
length: 15
size: many
J: TRBJ2-3
D: TRBD1
CDR3: CASSTRQGATDKQYF
DNA: TGTGCCAGTAGTACACGACAGGGGGCCACAGATAAGCAGTATTTT

V: TRBV9
length: 12
size: NA
J: TRBJ2-2
D: NA
CDR3: CATGRGTGELFF
DNA: TGTGCCACGGGGAGGGGGACCGGGGAGCTGTTTTTT

V: TRBV6-1
length: 12
size: few
J: TRBJ1-2
D: NA
CDR3: CASIDDRLGYTF
DNA: TGTGCCAGCATCGACGATCGACTTGGCTACACCTTC

V: TRBV4-1
length: 17
size: few
J: TRBJ1-5
D: NA
CDR3: CASSQEGMDSRHQPQHF
DNA: TGCGCCAGCAGCCAAGAGGGTATGGACAGCCGTCATCAGCCCCAGCATTTT